Each of the 10 T cell receptor beta chains below was sequenced from the same sample in a study of blood T cells in healthy people across ages. The second PCR ran about 6 to 12 cycles with a sample-barcoded 5' primer and J-beta primers. A single record per CDR3 protein comes from TCRdb applying MiXCR to the 5' RACE reads. The sample holds some 690,000 distinct CDR3 sequences, 20% to 25% seen once. The sequencing input was blood. These receptors were collected from a man aged 65 to 79 in good health.

This chain connects TRBV9 to TRBJ2-2; a weak D match, TRBD2 (5 bases). Trimming removed 0 bases at V and 4 bases at J, with 10 bases between. Germline V CDR1 and CDR2: SGDLS, YYNGEE. The CDR3 is made up of 15 amino acids. CDR3 loop: CASSVVVGVTGELFF. CDR3 DNA: TGTGCCAGCAGCGTAGTTGTGGGAGTCACCGGGGAGCTGTTTTTT. Full variable domain (rest looked up from reference TRBV9 and TRBJ2-2): DSGVTQTPKHLITATGQRVTLRCSPRSGDLSVYWYQQSLDQGLQFLIQYYNGEERAKGNILERFSAQQFPDLHSELNLSSLELGDSALYFCASSVVVGVTGELFFGEGSRLTVL.

This clonotype was seen a handful of times. V usage is TRBV20-1 and J usage is TRBJ1-2; D call uncertain. The V end was cut by 4 bases, the J end by 3 bases, with 9 bases between. Germline V CDR1 and CDR2: DFQATT, SNEGSKA (reference sequence). This CDR3 has 12 amino acids. CDR3 sequence reads: CSAKVRDYGYTF. The CDR3 bases are TGCAGTGCTAAGGTTAGGGACTATGGCTACACCTTC.

The sample holds a few counts of this clonotype. CDR3 protein: CAIRETGAITEAFF. DNA of the CDR3: TGTGCCATCAGAGAGACAGGGGCTATTACTGAAGCTTTCTTT. J is TRBJ1-1 and V is TRBV10-3; the match to TRBD1 covers 8 bases. Germline-derived CDR1 and CDR2 are ENHRY and SYGVKD. V lost 6 bases to trimming and J lost 5 bases; unmatched junction nucleotides: 8. This CDR3 spans 14 amino acids.

This clonotype was seen more than once but under ten times. The genes are TRBV20-1 and TRBJ1-2; possibly TRBD1 for D (5 bases). This CDR3 comprises 14 residues. Germline assignment: CDR1 DFQATT and CDR2 SNEGSKA (reference sequence). V was cut by 0 bases and J by 4 bases, with 12 bases left in between. For the CDR3, the DNA is TGCAGTGCTAGAGATCCCGCAGGGATCTATGGCTACACCTTC. Translating gives CSARDPAGIYGYTF.

Ten or more counts support this clonotype. This chain links TRBV14 with TRBJ2-7; D gene uncertain. Trimming cost V 0 bases and J 5 bases, with 8 bases left between them. This CDR3 spans 13 amino acids. Germline-derived CDR1 and CDR2 are SGHDN and FVKESK. DNA of the CDR3: TGTGCCAGCAGCCAAGAAAAATGGGACGAGCAGTACTTC. Its translation: CASSQEKWDEQYF.

The chain is built from TRBV6-5 and TRBJ2-3, with 7 bases matching TRBD2. V lost 8 bases and J lost 5; bases outside the gene matches: 10. The CDR3 has 14 residues. CDR1 and CDR2 from the germline V gene are MNHEY and SVGAGI. The CDR3 coding sequence is TGTGCCAGCGATCCTTCAGGGACTATAGATACGCAGTATTTT. This encodes CASDPSGTIDTQYF.

The DNA for the CDR3 is TGTGCCAGCAGCTTAGACACAGGGGAAGCTTTCTTT. Encoded protein: CASSLDTGEAFF. The rearrangement uses TRBV7-9 and TRBJ1-1; weak D call: TRBD1 (6 bases). The CDR3 is made up of 12 amino acids. Trimming cost V 1 base and J 8 bases, with 8 bases left between them. Germline assignment: CDR1 SEHNR and CDR2 FQNEAQ (reference sequence).

V usage is TRBV30 and J usage is TRBJ2-5; D gene ambiguous. CDR1 and CDR2 from the germline V gene are GTSNPN and SVGIG (reference sequence). The length of the CDR3 is 13 residues. The ends were cut back, 0 bases at V and 5 bases at J, with 10 bases in the middle. The CDR3: CAWSVRLGETQYF. In nucleotides, the CDR3 is TGTGCCTGGAGTGTCCGTTTGGGGGAGACCCAGTACTTC.

Many counts were recorded for this clonotype. A junction boundary mismatches the germline segment, possibly from a read error. The V gene is TRBV7-2, the J gene TRBJ2-5; D unclear. The better agreement between TRBJ2-1 and the DNA end casts doubt on the J call. Germline V CDR1 and CDR2: SGHTA, FQGNSA. The CDR3 runs 15 residues. The CDR3 DNA is TGTGCCAGCAGCTTAGAGGTAGCCTCCCACAATGAGCAGTTCTTC. Translating gives CASSLEVASHNEQFF.

The chain recombines TRBV3-1 with TRBJ1-4, with D perhaps TRBD1 (5 bases). Germline V gives CDR1 LGHDT, CDR2 YNNKEL (reference sequence). Trimming shortened V by 2 bases and J by 2 bases, and 15 bases separated the two germline ends. CDR3 size: 17 residues. CDR3 coding DNA: TGTGCCAGCAGCCAACAACAGGTTTGGGTCACTAATGAAAAACTGTTTTTT. The encoded protein is CASSQQQVWVTNEKLFF.